The T cell receptor (beta chain) described here comes from a study of T cell responses to AZD1222 COVID-19 vaccine. Study-level findings and limits: White British ancestry dominated among donors, who included more females, and clonal diversity was possibly underestimated. With dominance at 160-218 and 743-854, vaccine-associated CD4 TCRs spanned spike. Reportedly, nearly half of unique spike TCRs recognized epitopes outside B.1.351/B.1.1.7 mutations.

Trimming pared 0 bases from V and 0 bases from J, leaving 27 bases between. Per the germline V gene, CDR1 is LGHDT and CDR2 is YNNKEL (reference sequence). CDR3 length: 22 amino acids. Of note for this clone: Its target is unknown.

The table came from immunoSEQ multiplex PCR; TCRdb's copy has only in-frame clones and leaves some out. The repertoire consists of over 150,000 clones, with 87% occurring once and the leading ten covering approximately 2.5%. This sequence originates from an adult in good health. The sample consisted of peripheral blood, taken on day 0 of AZD1222 vaccination. The rearrangement joins TRBV3-1 (or the pseudogene TRBV3-2) to TRBJ2-4; D unresolved. As DNA, the CDR3 is TGTGCCAGCAGCCAAGATAGGGATCGGGCGGATCACCCATTTATAGCCAAAAACATTCAGTACTTC. Translation: CASSQDRDRADHPFIAKNIQYF.